What follows are 4 T cell receptor beta chains derived from one specimen sequenced in a study of patients and donors after allogeneic stem cell transplantation. TCRdb re-called the RT-PCR reads through MiXCR, storing one row per CDR3 protein. This repertoire shows about 200,000 distinct CDR3 sequences, around two fifths found once; its top ten account for more than 9%. The sequenced sample was blood, either unsorted or a sorted T cell fraction (not recorded which). The receptors shown here come from a human donor who was either an allogeneic HSCT recipient or a stem cell or donor lymphocyte infusion donor (not recorded which). It is not recorded whose cells these are; they may come from a transplant donor.

A few counts support this clonotype. The chain couples TRBV19 to TRBJ1-1; the D is unclear. The CDR3 extends over 13 amino acids. Germline-derived CDR1 and CDR2 are LNHDA and SQIVND (reference sequence). Trimming took 10 bases from V and 8 from J, leaving 20 bases between them. The CDR3 region is CATTGRGNREAFF. The CDR3 nucleotides read TGTGCCACCACGGGCCGCGGGAACCGGGAAGCTTTCTTT.

This clonotype has just a few counts. The chain combines TRBV15 with TRBJ1-6; 9 positions match TRBD1. V lost 2 bases, J lost 7 bases, and 3 bases stayed unmatched. This CDR3 region has 15 residues. The germline V gene has CDR1 LNHNV and CDR2 YYDKDF (reference sequence). CDR3 amino acids: CATSRNTGGNSPLHF. The CDR3 DNA reads TGTGCCACCAGCAGAAACACAGGGGGCAATTCACCCCTCCACTTT.

The chain carries TRBV12-3 or TRBV12-4 and TRBJ1-1, with 9 nucleotides matching TRBD1. With 3 bases clipped from V and 8 bases from J, the junction kept 4 bases outside the gene matches. The CDR3 extends over 13 amino acids. CDR3 region: CASSFRDRVEAFF. In DNA, the CDR3 is TGTGCCAGCAGTTTCCGGGACAGGGTAGAAGCTTTCTTT.

The rearrangement joins TRBV5-1 to TRBJ2-5; a weak D match, TRBD2 (5 bases). The CDR3 loop spans 17 amino acids. Germline lookup yields CDR1 SGHRS and CDR2 YFSETQ. V shed 4 bases and J shed 5 bases, with 24 bases lying between them. The CDR3 DNA reads as TGCGCCAGCAGCACCTGGTGGACGGAGGCGCTTGGGGAGACCCAGTACTTC. Encoded protein: CASSTWWTEALGETQYF.